The source of this T cell receptor (beta chain) is a study of T cell responses to AZD1222 COVID-19 vaccine. General study findings and limits: Clonal diversity may have been underestimated, and the donors were mostly white British, with more females than males. Without day 14 samples, only post-peak T cell repertoires were studied.

Combined were second doses at about 4 or about 12 weeks. The V end lost 4 bases, the J end lost 4 bases, and 14 bases lay between the germline ends. This CDR3 is built from 14 residues. The V gene's germline CDR1 is LGHDT and CDR2 YNNKEL (reference sequence). On this clone itself: Its antigen is unidentified.

Generated by immunoSEQ multiplex PCR, the TCRdb table keeps only in-frame clones and is missing some. The profile shows around 65,000 clones, around 78% of them singletons. This TCR derives from an adult who received the AZD1222 COVID-19 vaccine. The sequences come from peripheral blood, collected 28 days after the second AZD1222 dose. This rearrangement joins TRBV3-1 (or the pseudogene TRBV3-2) to TRBJ2-7; D gene uncertain. The CDR3 here is CASSLGLTTYEQYF. The CDR3, as DNA: TGTGCCAGCAGCCTAGGGCTTACTACTTACGAGCAGTACTTC.